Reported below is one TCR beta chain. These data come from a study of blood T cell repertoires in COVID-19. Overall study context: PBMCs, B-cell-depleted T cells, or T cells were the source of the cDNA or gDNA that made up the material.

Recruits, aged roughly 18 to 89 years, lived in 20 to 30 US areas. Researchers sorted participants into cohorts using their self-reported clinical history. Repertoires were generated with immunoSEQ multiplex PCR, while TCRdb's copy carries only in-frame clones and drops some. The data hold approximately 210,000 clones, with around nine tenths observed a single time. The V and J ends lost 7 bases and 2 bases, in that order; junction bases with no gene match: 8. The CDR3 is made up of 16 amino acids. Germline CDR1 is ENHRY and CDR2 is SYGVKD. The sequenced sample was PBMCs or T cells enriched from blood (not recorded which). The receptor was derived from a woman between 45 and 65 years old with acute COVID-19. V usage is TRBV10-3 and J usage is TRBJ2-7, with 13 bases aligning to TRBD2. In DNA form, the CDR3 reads TGTGCCATCAATGATCCCGGGACTAGCGGGACCTACGAGCAGTACTTC. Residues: CAINDPGTSGTYEQYF.